This T cell receptor (beta chain) was retrieved from a study of blood T cell repertoires in COVID-19 (TCRdb year 2020). With respect to the entire study: Collaborator samples came from the United States, Italy and Spain and covered acute and convalescent phases of COVID-19. The prospective study material was composed of cDNA or gDNA derived from T cells, B-cell-depleted T cells, or PBMCs. A de-identified subject ID, COVID-19 status, age in years and sex were almost always included in the sample metadata. The repertoires were released in a freely available public database meant as a resource for research on the immune response to SARS-CoV-2. Where available, HLA class I and class II types were taken from metadata supplied by the sample provider and were not determined by assay-based typing. The samples were drawn from two sources: the first 160 participants of the ongoing ImmuneRACE study, and 950 to 1,500 subjects contributed by 6 global collaborators. Deeply sampled blood TCRbeta repertoires from subjects exposed to, actively infected with, or recovered from COVID-19 were included in the dataset. Study-wide findings and limitations: How much clinical and demographic metadata was included differed by source and by participant, and the metadata was provided uncurated.

TCRbeta CDR3 regions were amplified from genomic DNA by means of the immunoSEQ Assay, a bias-controlled multiplex PCR. On the study's bioinformatics: The number of nucleated cells in each sample was estimated from the amplification of reference gene primers within the assay. To quantify the absolute abundance of each unique TCRbeta CDR3 rearrangement, sequence reads were collapsed and filtered. For each sample, productive Simpson clonality was calculated by taking the square root of Simpson's diversity index across productive rearrangements. In TCRdb, the immuneACCESS table is reduced to in-frame sequences with V and J assigned. These tables do not hold every clone; where another copy was compared, an unresolved V gene accounts for under half, and the others remain unexplained. Clonal size and the V and J genes are those of that table, whereas D and trimming came from the DNA. This sample lists more than 55,000 clones; over 75% were detected once. Clones ranked in the top ten supply about 20% of the sample.

Worth noting for this clone: What antigen it recognizes has not been identified. The sample holds no much larger clone one base away, and base qualities are not on file.

One collaborating source in Seattle enrolled patients during active infection and followed them longitudinally through the course of disease. Each collaborating institution followed its own protocols to collect whole blood in K2EDTA tubes. For TCRbeta analysis, collaborators shipped samples as frozen whole blood, isolated PBMCs, or DNA extracted from either of those sample types. Trimming leaves V shorter by 2 bases and J shorter by 4 bases, with the junction holding 1 base beyond the gene matches. According to the germline V gene, CDR1 reads MDHEN and CDR2 reads SYDVKM. The CDR3 starts with the cysteine, ends with the phenylalanine, and has 14 residues. This entry keeps only the CDR3 DNA: 42 bases, framed from base 1.

The source is a woman aged 60-75 years with COVID-19, enrolled during active disease. The material sequenced was peripheral blood. The chain employs TRBV28 and TRBJ2-2; 7 bases in the junction line up with TRBD1. The DNA sequence is given as TGTGCCAGCAGTTTAGGGACAGTCACCGGGGAGCTGTTTTTT. Its translation reads: CASSLGTVTGELFF.